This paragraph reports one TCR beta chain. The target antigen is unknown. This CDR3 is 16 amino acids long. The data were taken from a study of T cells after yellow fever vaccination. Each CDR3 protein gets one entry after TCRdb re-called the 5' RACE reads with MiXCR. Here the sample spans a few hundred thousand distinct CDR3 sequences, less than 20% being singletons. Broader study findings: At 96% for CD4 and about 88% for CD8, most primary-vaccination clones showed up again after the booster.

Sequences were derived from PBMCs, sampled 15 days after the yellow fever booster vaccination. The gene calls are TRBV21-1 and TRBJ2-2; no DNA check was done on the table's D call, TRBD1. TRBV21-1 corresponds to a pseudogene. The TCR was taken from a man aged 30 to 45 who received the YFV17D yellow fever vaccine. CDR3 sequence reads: CASSWVSSANTGELFF. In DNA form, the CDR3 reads TGTGCCAGCTCATGGGTGTCCAGCGCGAACACCGGGGAGCTGTTTTTT.